The subject of this entry is one TCR beta chain. In the authors' workflow: How many nucleated cells were present was estimated from reference gene primer amplification. Generated by immunoSEQ multiplex PCR, the TCRdb table keeps only in-frame clones and is missing some. The DNA was the basis for D and trimming; V, J and clone size are from that table. This table has about 110,000 clones, 65% to 80% appearing once. V was shortened by 1 base and J by 6 bases, with 18 bases between the two germline ends. Germline CDR1 and CDR2: LGHNT and FRNRAP. CDR3 length: 17 residues. This specimen comes from a study of blood T cell repertoires in COVID-19. Study at large: Both acute and convalescent COVID-19 samples were obtained from the United States, Italy and Spain. From T cells, B-cell-depleted T cells, or PBMCs came the material, which was cDNA or gDNA.

The sequenced sample was peripheral blood. V is TRBV12-5 and J is TRBJ2-2, with D possibly being TRBD1 (6 bases). This TCR was sampled from a man aged 65-85 years with active or convalescent COVID-19. The CDR3 bases are TGTGCTAGTGGTTTGGGACAAAGGACAGCGGATTCCGGGGAGCTGTTTTTT. Translated, it gives CASGLGQRTADSGELFF.